The clone carrying this T cell receptor beta chain appeared once. Its antigen is unknown. The sample comes from a study of T cell responses to AZD1222 COVID-19 vaccine. Study background: It was second doses at about 4 or about 12 weeks that were pooled. Study results and limitations: Baseline antibody screening turned up just a handful of seropositive AZD1222 recipients. The reported proportion of spike-specific TCRs targeting unmutated variant regions was nearly half.

The J segment lost 8 bases and the V segment lost 7 bases, leaving 7 bases of the junction unmatched. CDR3 length equals 12 residues. From germline, CDR1 is LNHDA and CDR2 SQIVND (reference sequence). Assay used: immunoSEQ multiplex PCR; TCRdb lists only in-frame clones, some missing. The data show 150,000 to 200,000 clones, just over 90% seen once. The receptor was isolated from an adult in good health. The chain uses TRBV19 and TRBJ1-2, with 7 nucleotides matching TRBD1. This material consisted of peripheral blood, taken on day 0 of AZD1222 vaccination. The CDR3 region has the DNA TGTGCCAGTACCCCAGGGGGGCAAGGCTACACCTTC. Its translation: CASTPGGQGYTF.